Presented here are 24 T cell receptor beta chains from one specimen sequenced in a study of blood T cell repertoires in COVID-19. Generated by immunoSEQ multiplex PCR, the TCRdb table keeps only in-frame clones and is missing some. This table holds about 60,000 clones, about 83% found once. Sequencing was carried out using peripheral blood. The source of these receptors is a man aged 45-65 years with COVID-19, enrolled during active disease.

In DNA form, the CDR3 reads TGTGCCTGGAGGGAGGAACGCGGTTCACCCCTCCACTTT. Protein sequence: CAWREERGSPLHF. The V gene is TRBV30, the J gene TRBJ1-6; D remains ambiguous. This CDR3 contains 13 residues. Germline V gene sequence: CDR1 GTSNPN, CDR2 SVGIG (reference sequence). The ends were cut back, 3 bases at V and 9 bases at J, with 12 bases in the middle.

This chain connects TRBV7-8 to TRBJ1-1, with 7 bases that match TRBD1. Germline CDR1 and CDR2: SGHVS and FQNEAQ. Trimming removed 4 bases from V and 2 bases from J; junction bases left unmatched: 7. This CDR3 is 15 amino acids long. The CDR3 nucleotides read TGTGCCAGCAGCTCCGGGGACAGACGCAACACTGAAGCTTTCTTT. Translating gives CASSSGDRRNTEAFF.

The genes are TRBV4-2 and TRBJ1-4; 8 positions agree with TRBD1. The CDR3 is 17 residues long. Per germline, CDR1 LGHNA and CDR2 YNFKEQ. Trimming at V came to 0 bases and at J to 5 bases, leaving 8 bases not matched to a gene. In DNA, the CDR3 is TGTGCCAGCAGCCAAGATCAGAGGACAGGGCTGAATGAAAAACTGTTTTTT. Protein: CASSQDQRTGLNEKLFF.

In its sample, this clone was seen once. The rearrangement joins TRBV6-5 to TRBJ2-7; TRBD2 is a possible D gene (6 bases). The germline gives CDR1 MNHEY, CDR2 SVGAGI. Trimming stripped 6 bases from V and 7 bases from J, with 13 bases between. The CDR3 totals 12 residues. CDR3 sequence: CASSRLGREQYF. The DNA for the CDR3 is TGTGCCAGCAGCAGGCTAGGGAGGGAGCAGTACTTC.

The chain carries TRBV5-1 and TRBJ2-7; 7 bases align to TRBD2. The V and J ends lost 1 base and 2 bases, in that order; junction bases with no gene match: 12. The CDR3 has 17 amino acids. Germline V gene data show CDR1 as SGHRS and CDR2 as YFSETQ. The CDR3 sequence is CASSLWTTGTKAYEQYF. CDR3 coding DNA: TGCGCCAGCAGCTTGTGGACCACCGGGACTAAGGCCTACGAGCAGTACTTC. The full variable domain, with the rest looked up from reference TRBV5-1 and TRBJ2-7, is KAGVTQTPRYLIKTRGQQVTLSCSPISGHRSVSWYQQTPGQGLQFLFEYFSETQRNKGNFPGRFSGRQFSNSRSEMNVSTLELGDSALYLCASSLWTTGTKAYEQYFGPGTRLTVT.

The gene calls are TRBV6-2 or TRBV6-3 and TRBJ2-3; D is possibly TRBD2 (5 bases). The CDR3 length is 14 residues. The ends were cut back, 2 bases at V and 1 base at J, with 7 bases in the middle. The germline V gene has CDR1 MNHEY and CDR2 SVGEGT. CDR3 in amino acids: CASSYSGGTDTQYF. CDR3 bases: TGTGCCAGCAGTTACAGCGGAGGCACAGATACGCAGTATTTT.

This clone has just a few counts. The V and J genes are TRBV10-3 and TRBJ1-2; 8 bases match TRBD1. The ends lost 8 bases at V and 3 bases at J; junction bases unmatched: 5. This CDR3 comprises 13 residues. The germline CDR1 and CDR2 sequences are ENHRY and SYGVKD. CDR3 sequence reads: CAIGGTGYYGYTF. The CDR3 nucleotides are TGTGCCATCGGGGGGACAGGCTACTATGGCTACACCTTC.

The count of this clone is one. The gene calls are TRBV29-1 and TRBJ1-4; D not certain. The germline CDR1 and CDR2 sequences are SQVTM and ANQGSEA. V lost 0 bases and J lost 8, with 7 bases in between. The CDR3 is 12 amino acids. The CDR3 reads CSVEDEEEKLFF. CDR3 DNA sequence: TGCAGCGTTGAAGATGAGGAGGAAAAACTGTTTTTT.

The chain links TRBV6-1 to TRBJ1-1; D is unresolved. The CDR3 spans 13 residues. Looked up from germline, CDR1 is MNHNS and CDR2 is SASEGT. The V and J ends lost 0 bases and 5 bases respectively, with 7 bases between them. The CDR3 nucleotides read TGTGCCAGCAGTGAAGCTGAGTGGACTGAAGCTTTCTTT. Translated, it gives CASSEAEWTEAFF.

The chain joins TRBV19 to TRBJ2-5; TRBD2 might be the D (6 bases). This CDR3 comprises 14 residues. The V end lost 4 bases, the J end lost 1 base, and 10 bases lay between the germline ends. Germline V gene lookup returns CDR1 LNHDA and CDR2 SQIVND (reference sequence). This CDR3 is CASSKGLTQETQYF. CDR3 DNA sequence: TGTGCCAGTAGTAAGGGACTGACCCAAGAGACCCAGTACTTC.

The gene calls are TRBV6-5 and TRBJ1-1; 7 nucleotides match TRBD1. From germline, CDR1 is MNHEY and CDR2 SVGAGI. The J segment lost 4 bases and the V segment lost 8 bases, leaving 7 bases of the junction unmatched. This CDR3 is 13 amino acids long. The CDR3 loop is CASRQGRTTEAFF. The CDR3, as DNA: TGTGCCAGCCGACAGGGTCGTACCACTGAAGCTTTCTTT.

The chain links TRBV30 to TRBJ1-5; TRBD1 matches 9 bases. The V and J ends lost 4 bases and 6 bases, in that order; junction bases with no gene match: 4. Per the germline V gene, CDR1 is GTSNPN and CDR2 is SVGIG (reference sequence). The CDR3 sequence is 13 residues long. The CDR3 nucleotides read TGTGCCTGGAACAGGGGGCAGAGTCAGCCCCAGCATTTT. As protein: CAWNRGQSQPQHF.

This clone appeared once. The rearrangement links TRBV7-3 to TRBJ2-2, with D hard to call. Per the germline V gene, CDR1 is SGHTA and CDR2 is FQGTGA. The CDR3 runs 13 residues. Trimming took off 10 bases at V and 4 bases at J, with 13 bases between the two ends. The chain's CDR3 is CATPEDSTGELFF. The CDR3, as DNA: TGTGCCACCCCTGAGGATTCCACCGGGGAGCTGTTTTTT.

The chain couples TRBV15 to TRBJ1-1, with 9 bases matching TRBD1. The CDR3 consists of 15 residues. Germline CDR1 is LNHNV and CDR2 is YYDKDF (reference sequence). V gave up 3 bases and J gave up 4 bases; unmatched junction bases: 6. The CDR3 spells CATSRGTGKGTEAFF. CDR3 sequence (DNA): TGTGCCACCAGCAGGGGGACAGGGAAGGGCACTGAAGCTTTCTTT.

The chain links TRBV2 to TRBJ1-6; 8 bases are a match to TRBD1. This CDR3 has 15 amino acids. Germline-derived CDR1 and CDR2 are SNHLY and FYNNEI. V was pared by 6 bases and J by 7 bases, with 8 bases of the junction left unmatched. The CDR3 DNA follows: TGTGCCAGCAGCCTAGGACAGGGTTTAAATTCACCCCTCCACTTT. Translated, it gives CASSLGQGLNSPLHF.

This sequence joins TRBV6-1 and TRBJ1-5; weak D call: TRBD1 (6 bases). V dropped 6 bases and J dropped 1 base, with 19 bases sitting between them. There are 17 residues in the CDR3. CDR1 is MNHNS, CDR2 SASEGT, per germline. The chain's CDR3 is CASREHRTVGSNQPQHF. Written as DNA, the CDR3 is TGTGCCAGCAGGGAACATAGGACAGTGGGAAGCAATCAGCCCCAGCATTTT.

This clone was observed a few times. The rearrangement links TRBV7-2 to TRBJ2-7; 7 positions agree with TRBD2. With V trimmed by 4 bases and J by 0 bases, 9 bases remained unmatched. The CDR3 is 16 amino acids. Germline V gives CDR1 SGHTA, CDR2 FQGNSA. In nucleotides, the CDR3 is TGTGCCAGCAGCTCCCCCGGCGGGAGAGTCTCCTACGAGCAGTACTTC. Its protein product is CASSSPGGRVSYEQYF. The full variable domain, in which reference TRBV7-2 and TRBJ2-7 provide the parts outside the CDR3, is GAGVSQSPSNKVTEKGKDVELRCDPISGHTALYWYRQSLGQGLEFLIYFQGNSAPDKSGLPSDRFSAERTGGSVSTLTIQRTQQEDSAVYLCASSSPGGRVSYEQYFGPGTRLTVT.

This clone occurred once. CDR3 sequence (DNA): TGCGCCAGCAGCTTAGTGGGACTCTGGAATGAAAAACTGTTTTTT. Its protein is CASSLVGLWNEKLFF. The chain has TRBV5-1 and TRBJ1-4, with D perhaps matching TRBD1 (5 bases). Germline V gene data show CDR1 as SGHRS and CDR2 as YFSETQ. V lost 2 bases and J lost 5, with 13 bases in between. CDR3 size: 15 residues.

This chain links TRBV9 with TRBJ2-1; TRBD2 matches 8 bases. Germline CDR1 SGDLS, CDR2 YYNGEE. The CDR3 runs to 18 residues. V trimming: 0 bases; J trimming: 6 bases; junction bases outside the gene matches: 14. The CDR3 is CASSVGPPGAGAINEQFF. CDR3 DNA: TGTGCCAGCAGCGTAGGTCCCCCCGGAGCGGGAGCAATCAATGAGCAGTTCTTC.

This clone turned up a few times. CDR3 residues: CASSVGGRGDQETQYF. For the CDR3, the DNA is TGTGCCAGCAGCGTAGGTGGCAGGGGGGATCAAGAGACCCAGTACTTC. This rearrangement joins TRBV9 to TRBJ2-5; perhaps TRBD1 as D (7 bases). The germline V gene encodes CDR1 SGDLS and CDR2 YYNGEE. V was cut by 0 bases and J by 2 bases, with 14 bases left in between. CDR3 length: 16 residues.

This chain links TRBV4-1 with TRBJ1-1, with TRBD1 as a possible D gene (6 bases). The CDR3 has 14 residues. Trimming pared 2 bases from V and 2 bases from J, leaving 9 bases between. Germline V CDR1 and CDR2: MGHRA, YSYEKL. Written as DNA, the CDR3 is TGCGCCAGCAGCCAACGGGGGGGCAACACTGAAGCTTTCTTT. Translated, it gives CASSQRGGNTEAFF.

The CDR3 reads CASSLSGEEFF. Here the CDR3 DNA reads TGCGCCAGCAGCCTTAGCGGCGAAGAGTTCTTC. The gene calls are TRBV5-1 and TRBJ2-1, with D possibly matching TRBD2 (6 bases). The CDR3 length is 11 residues. CDR1 is SGHRS, CDR2 YFSETQ, per germline. V dropped 4 bases and J dropped 14 bases, with 13 bases sitting between them.

Of note for this clone: At one end, the junction sequence differs from germline, possibly due to a read error. The chain employs TRBV6-5 and TRBJ2-7; the D gene is possibly TRBD2 (5 bases). The germline V gene has CDR1 MNHEY and CDR2 SVGAGI. The length of the CDR3 is 12 residues. As DNA, the CDR3 is TGTGCCAGCACCGAAAGGCCCTATCTGCGGGACTTC. Its translation: CASTERPYLRDF.

The chain has TRBV21-1 and TRBJ2-1; the table names TRBD2, a call not compared with the DNA. TRBV21-1 is a pseudogene. The CDR3 sequence is 15 residues long. The CDR3 DNA follows: TGTGCCAGCATCAGACTAGCGGGTGCTTTCAATGAGCAGTTCTTC. Protein product: CASIRLAGAFNEQFF.